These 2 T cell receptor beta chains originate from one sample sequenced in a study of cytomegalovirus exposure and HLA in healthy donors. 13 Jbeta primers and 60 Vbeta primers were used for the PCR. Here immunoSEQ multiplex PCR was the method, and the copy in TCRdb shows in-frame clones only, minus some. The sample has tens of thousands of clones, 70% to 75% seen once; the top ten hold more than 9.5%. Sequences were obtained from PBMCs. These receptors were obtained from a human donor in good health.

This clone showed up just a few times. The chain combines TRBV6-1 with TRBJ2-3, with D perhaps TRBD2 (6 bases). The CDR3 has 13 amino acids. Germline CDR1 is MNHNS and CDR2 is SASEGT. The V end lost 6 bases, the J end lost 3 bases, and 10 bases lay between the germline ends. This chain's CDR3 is CASSGRETDTQYF. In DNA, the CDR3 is TGTGCCAGCAGCGGCCGGGAGACAGATACGCAGTATTTT.

In nucleotides, the CDR3 is TGTGCCAGCAGCCCTAGACAGACGCGAAATGAAAAACTGTTTTTT. Translating gives CASSPRQTRNEKLFF. J is TRBJ1-4 and V is TRBV7-8; possibly TRBD1 for D (5 bases). The CDR3 covers 15 residues. From germline, CDR1 is SGHVS and CDR2 FQNEAQ. V dropped 5 bases and J dropped 5 bases, with 15 bases sitting between them.